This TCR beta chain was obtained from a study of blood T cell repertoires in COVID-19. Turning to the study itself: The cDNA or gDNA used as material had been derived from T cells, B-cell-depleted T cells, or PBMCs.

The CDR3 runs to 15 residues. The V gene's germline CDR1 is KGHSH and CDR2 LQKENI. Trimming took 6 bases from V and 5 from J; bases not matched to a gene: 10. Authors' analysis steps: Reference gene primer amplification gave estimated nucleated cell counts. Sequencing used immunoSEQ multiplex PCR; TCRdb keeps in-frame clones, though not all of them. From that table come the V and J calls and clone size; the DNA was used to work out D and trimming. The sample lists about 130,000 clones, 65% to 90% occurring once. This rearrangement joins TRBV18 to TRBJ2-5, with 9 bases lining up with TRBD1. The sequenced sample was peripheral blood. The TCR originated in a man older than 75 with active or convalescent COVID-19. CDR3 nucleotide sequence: TGTGCCAGCTCGCCGCGACAGGGGGAGCATGAGACCCAGTACTTC. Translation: CASSPRQGEHETQYF. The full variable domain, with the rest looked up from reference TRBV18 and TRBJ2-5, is NAGVMQNPRHLVRRRGQEARLRCSPMKGHSHVYWYRQLPEEGLKFMVYLQKENIIDESGMPKERFSAEFPKEGPSILRIQQVVRGDSAAYFCASSPRQGEHETQYFGPGTRLLVL.